Each of the 5 T cell receptor beta chains below was sequenced from the same sample in a study of shared clonotypes between healthy human individuals (dated by TCRdb to between 2020 and 2021). The library was made by the immunoSEQ multiplex PCR assay. TCRdb took this table from immuneACCESS and kept in-frame rearrangements with V and J called. Such tables lack part of the clones; where checked against another copy, unresolved V genes explain under half of the gap, and the rest is unexplained. The sample profile shows about 490,000 clones; about 82% of them were found once. 10% to 15% of the sample goes to the ten largest clones. Sequencing input: PBMCs. The origin of the receptors is a woman between 40 and 50 years old in good health. Some clones in this sample may be carry-over from other donors' samples.

CDR3 sequence reads: CALPFPRTGLLPTSRKYF. In nucleotides, the CDR3 is TGTGCCCTACCCTTTCCGAGGACAGGGCTCCTCCCAACGAGCAGGAAGTACTTC. The chain joins TRBV19 to TRBJ2-7; 8 bases are shared with TRBD1. Germline V CDR1 and CDR2: LNHDA, SQIVND (reference sequence). V lost 11 bases, J lost 11 bases, and 32 bases stayed unmatched. The CDR3 covers 18 residues. Full variable domain (outside the CDR3, taken from reference TRBV19 and TRBJ2-7): DGGITQSPKYLFRKEGQNVTLSCEQNLNHDAMYWYRQDPGQGLRLIYYSQIVNDFQKGDIAEGYSVSREKKESFPLTVTSAQKNPTAFYLCALPFPRTGLLPTSRKYFGPGTRLTVT.

The V and J genes are TRBV27 and TRBJ2-7, with 9 bases lining up with TRBD1. The CDR3 is 16 residues long. CDR1 MNHEY and CDR2 SMNVEV come from the germline V gene (reference sequence). J lost 3 bases, V lost 5 bases, and 11 bases had no gene match. CDR3 in amino acids: CASSPTRMGQGYEQYF. The CDR3 DNA is TGTGCCAGCAGTCCCACGAGGATGGGACAGGGCTACGAGCAGTACTTC.

The chain uses TRBV7-6 and TRBJ2-2, with D perhaps TRBD2 (6 bases). CDR3 length equals 16 residues. V lost 2 bases and J lost 5, with 15 bases in between. Germline lookup yields CDR1 SGHVS and CDR2 FNYEAQ. In nucleotides, the CDR3 is TGTGCCAGCAGCTTACCGGATCTCCGGGGGACCGGGGAGCTGTTTTTT. Amino acids: CASSLPDLRGTGELFF.

The genes are TRBV7-2 and TRBJ2-3, with TRBD2 matching over 13 bases. CDR3 length: 15 residues. With 3 bases clipped from V and 4 bases from J, the junction kept 1 base outside the gene matches. Germline lookup yields CDR1 SGHTA and CDR2 FQGNSA. CDR3 sequence reads: CASSFGLAGADTQYF. The CDR3 DNA reads as TGTGCCAGCAGCTTTGGACTAGCGGGAGCAGATACGCAGTATTTT. The entire variable domain, with the rest obtained from reference TRBV7-2 and TRBJ2-3, is as follows: GAGVSQSPSNKVTEKGKDVELRCDPISGHTALYWYRQSLGQGLEFLIYFQGNSAPDKSGLPSDRFSAERTGGSVSTLTIQRTQQEDSAVYLCASSFGLAGADTQYFGPGTRLTVL.

The genes are TRBV28 and TRBJ2-7; 8 bases match TRBD1. Germline lookup yields CDR1 MDHEN and CDR2 SYDVKM. The CDR3 spans 15 residues. The junction had 16 bases not matched to a gene; V was cut back by 10 bases and J by 5 bases. The CDR3 region is CATRDRTGFVNEQYF. The CDR3, as DNA: TGTGCCACCAGGGATCGGACAGGGTTCGTCAACGAGCAGTACTTC.